The 17 T cell receptor beta chains below come from one sample, sequenced in a study of blood T cells in healthy people across ages. With a J-beta primer mix and a sample-barcoded 5' primer, a second PCR ran roughly 6 to 12 cycles. Each CDR3 protein gets one entry after TCRdb re-called the 5' RACE reads with MiXCR. The sample contains over 750,000 distinct CDR3 sequences, roughly 25% of which appear only once. This sample was also put to use in a study of T cells of mothers and their children.

The sequencing input was blood. Source of these receptors: a boy younger than 18 in good health.

This chain links TRBV29-1 with TRBJ2-5; 7 bases match TRBD1. V gave up 3 bases and J gave up 4 bases; unmatched junction bases: 8. The CDR3 length is 14 residues. From germline, CDR1 is SQVTM and CDR2 ANQGSEA. This CDR3 reads CSVEMLTGRETQYF. The CDR3 DNA sequence: TGCAGCGTTGAGATGTTGACAGGGCGAGAGACCCAGTACTTC.

The chain couples TRBV20-1 to TRBJ2-1; 11 nucleotides align to TRBD2. V lost 1 base to trimming and J lost 6 bases; unmatched junction nucleotides: 14. This CDR3 is 18 amino acids long. Germline CDR1 reads DFQATT; CDR2 reads SNEGSKA (reference sequence). CDR3 sequence reads: CSARVNWVSGRAPNEQFF. The CDR3 DNA reads TGCAGTGCTAGAGTGAATTGGGTTAGCGGGAGGGCCCCCAATGAGCAGTTCTTC.

This clonotype was seen only a few times. The chain combines TRBV7-8 with TRBJ2-5; D is uncertain. TRBJ2-1 matches the DNA end more closely, so the J call is doubtful. The CDR3 spans 14 residues. Germline V lookup: CDR1 SGHVS, CDR2 FQNEAQ. The CDR3 region has the DNA TGTGCCAGCAGCTTGAGGCCTAGAGACAATGAGCAGTTCTTC. It codes for CASSLRPRDNEQFF.

This clonotype was counted a few times. V usage is TRBV25-1 and J usage is TRBJ1-2; D may be TRBD1 (6 bases). CDR1 is MGHDK and CDR2 is SYGVNS in the germline V gene. V was shortened by 3 bases and J by 4 bases, with 12 bases between the two germline ends. CDR3 length equals 14 residues. The chain's CDR3 is CASSDGQYIYGYTF. CDR3 sequence (DNA): TGTGCCAGCAGTGACGGACAGTACATCTATGGCTACACCTTC.

The chain carries TRBV6-2 or TRBV6-3 and TRBJ1-1; the D is unclear. Trimming removed 6 bases at V and 0 bases at J, with 17 bases between. From germline, CDR1 is MNHEY and CDR2 SVGEGT. The CDR3 loop spans 16 amino acids. CDR3 coding DNA: TGTGCCAGCAGCTCCAGGAGCCCGACGATGAACACTGAAGCTTTCTTT. It specifies CASSSRSPTMNTEAFF.

The V and J genes are TRBV5-1 and TRBJ1-2, with a tentative D call TRBD1 (6 bases). CDR1 is SGHRS, CDR2 YFSETQ, per germline. V was cut by 0 bases and J by 4 bases, with 13 bases left in between. This CDR3 region has 15 residues. CDR3 protein: CASSLDTGASYGYTF. For the CDR3, the DNA is TGCGCCAGCAGCTTGGATACGGGGGCGTCCTATGGCTACACCTTC.

The CDR3 reads CASSPGTAKTQYF. CDR3 nucleotides: TGTGCCAGCAGCCCCGGGACAGCAAAGACCCAGTACTTC. This rearrangement joins TRBV5-8 to TRBJ2-5, with 7 bases fitting TRBD1. V lost 4 bases and J lost 6; bases outside the gene matches: 6. The CDR3 has 13 amino acids. Looked up from germline, CDR1 is SGHTS and CDR2 is YDEGEE. Combining the CDR3 with reference TRBV5-8 and TRBJ2-5 gives the whole variable domain EAGVTQSPTHLIKTRGQQATLRCSPISGHTSVYWYQQALGLGLQFLLWYDEGEERNRGNFPPRFSGRQFPNYSSELNVNALELEDSALYLCASSPGTAKTQYFGPGTRLLVL.

For this clonotype: One end of the junction does not line up with germline, which may come from a read error. The J gene is TRBJ2-7, the V gene TRBV13, with D tentatively TRBD2 (7 bases). The CDR3 runs to 14 residues. In germline, CDR1 is PRHDT, CDR2 FYEKMQ (reference sequence). CDR3 sequence (DNA): TGTGCCAACAGCGGCGCTGGGGGGGCCGACGAGCAGTACTTC. It is translated as CANSGAGGADEQYF. Supplemented by reference TRBV13 and TRBJ2-7, the full variable domain reads AAGVIQSPRHLIKEKRETATLKCYPIPRHDTVYWYQQGPGQDPQFLISFYEKMQSDKGSIPDRFSAQQFSDYHSELNMSSLELGDSALYFCANSGAGGADEQYFGPGTRLTVT.

This clonotype was counted only a few times. The genes are TRBV6-1 and TRBJ2-2; 7 nucleotides align to TRBD2. With V trimmed by 8 bases and J by 6 bases, 15 bases remained unmatched. The CDR3 totals 16 residues. CDR1 is MNHNS, CDR2 SASEGT, per germline. DNA for the CDR3: TGTGCCAGCTATACGTTCTCGGCGGGAGAATCCGGGGAGCTGTTTTTT. This gives the protein CASYTFSAGESGELFF.

V and J are TRBV6-5 and TRBJ2-5; the match to TRBD1 covers 12 bases. The J call may be incorrect, as the DNA end agrees better with TRBJ2-7. This CDR3 has 15 amino acids. Germline V gene lookup returns CDR1 MNHEY and CDR2 SVGAGI. The chain's CDR3 is CASSSSGTGGVEQYF. CDR3 bases: TGTGCCAGCAGTTCCTCCGGGACAGGGGGCGTCGAGCAGTACTTC.

This clonotype was counted a few times. The genes are TRBV4-1 and TRBJ2-1; the match to TRBD2 covers 14 bases. V shed 1 base and J 1 base; nucleotides not matched to a gene: 0. The CDR3 is 17 amino acids. The germline CDR1 and CDR2 sequences are MGHRA and YSYEKL. CDR3 loop: CASSQGTSGRSYNEQFF. CDR3 DNA sequence: TGCGCCAGCAGCCAAGGGACTAGCGGGAGGTCCTACAATGAGCAGTTCTTC.

This chain uses TRBV29-1 with TRBJ2-5; D is perhaps TRBD2 (7 bases). V gave up 4 bases and J gave up 4 bases, with 22 bases separating them. The CDR3 runs to 16 residues. Looked up from germline, CDR1 is SQVTM and CDR2 is ANQGSEA. CDR3 sequence reads: CSVGGGDAGWIETQYF. The CDR3 nucleotides are TGCAGCGTTGGAGGGGGGGACGCAGGGTGGATAGAGACCCAGTACTTC.

Only one count was recorded for this clonotype. The chain carries TRBV29-1 and TRBJ2-1; perhaps TRBD2 as D (6 bases). With 0 bases removed from V and 3 bases from J, the gap between germline ends came to 9 bases. The germline gives CDR1 SQVTM, CDR2 ANQGSEA. There are 14 residues in the CDR3. The chain's CDR3 is CSVEEEGDYNEQFF. DNA of the CDR3: TGCAGCGTTGAAGAGGAGGGAGACTACAATGAGCAGTTCTTC.

The chain links TRBV29-1 to TRBJ2-5; D perhaps matches TRBD2 (5 bases). This CDR3 is built from 12 residues. Per germline, CDR1 SQVTM and CDR2 ANQGSEA. Between the trimmed V and J ends, which lost 6 bases and 2 bases, there was a span of 10 bases. The CDR3 sequence is CSVSRDQETQYF. Written as DNA, the CDR3 is TGCAGCGTATCACGGGATCAAGAGACCCAGTACTTC.

V is TRBV2 and J is TRBJ2-1; 9 bases agree with TRBD2. CDR1 is SNHLY and CDR2 is FYNNEI in the germline V gene. This CDR3 has 16 amino acids. J gave up 0 bases and V 3 bases, and 3 bases lay outside the gene matches. The CDR3 loop reads CASSDLAGHSYNEQFF. The CDR3 coding sequence is TGTGCCAGCAGTGACCTAGCGGGACACTCCTACAATGAGCAGTTCTTC.

Points on this clonotype: A read error may explain this, as a much larger clone is one base away. CDR3 DNA: TGTGCCAGCAGTGGGCAGGGGTATCAGCCCCAGCATTTT. This gives the protein CASSGQGYQPQHF. The V gene is TRBV6-2 or TRBV6-3, the J gene TRBJ1-5; D perhaps matches TRBD1 (6 bases). Per the germline V gene, CDR1 is MNHEY and CDR2 is SVGEGT. The CDR3 is made up of 13 amino acids. Trimming left V 5 bases short and J 5 bases short, with 10 bases between.

This clonotype was seen a handful of times. V gene TRBV28 combines with J gene TRBJ2-7, with a tentative D call TRBD1 (6 bases). The CDR3 spans 14 residues. Germline V CDR1 and CDR2: MDHEN, SYDVKM. Trimming removed 3 bases at V and 3 bases at J, with 12 bases between. CDR3 residues: CASSFGRGLYEQYF. CDR3 DNA: TGTGCCAGCAGTTTTGGCAGGGGCCTCTACGAGCAGTACTTC.